Listed below are T cell receptor beta chains from one sample, sequenced in a study of beta chain features in type 1 diabetes. Assay used: immunoSEQ multiplex PCR; TCRdb lists only in-frame clones, some missing. Of 150,000 to 200,000 clones in the sample, over 55% were seen once. What was sequenced was naive CD4+ T cells from blood. These receptors all come from a man aged 25-45 years with type 1 diabetes. Each CDR3 is given with its conserved first and last residue. A D gene is named only where the DNA matches it firmly. Clone size is given for some rows only: seen once, a few or many times, or a class if the clone is expanded.

TRBJ2-3,.,TRBV6-6,.,TGTGCCAGCAGTTACAGTGCGGCCGATACGCAGTATTTT,CASSYSAADTQYF
TRBJ1-1,.,TRBV30,.,TGTGCCTGGAGTGTACTGGCAGGGATAGCTTTCTTT,CAWSVLAGIAFF
TRBJ2-3,TRBD1,TRBV29-1,few,TGCAGCGTGGACACAGGGGGTGATACGCAGTATTTT,CSVDTGGDTQYF
TRBJ2-5,.,TRBV7-2,.,TGTGCCAGCAGCTTATCCCTTAGCGTCTGGGAGACCCAGTACTTC,CASSLSLSVWETQYF
TRBJ1-2,.,TRBV7-2,.,TGTGCCAGCAGCTCTGACAGATATGGCTACACCTTC,CASSSDRYGYTF
TRBJ2-5,.,TRBV5-1,once,TGCGCCAGCAGCTCGGGACCCGGGGAATTGGAGACCCAGTACTTC,CASSSGPGELETQYF
TRBJ2-3,.,TRBV9,.,TGTGCCAGCAGGCAGGGATTGGGTAGCACAGATACGCAGTATTTT,CASRQGLGSTDTQYF
TRBJ1-4,.,TRBV4-3,.,TGCGCCAGCAGCCATAACGCGGGACTAAACGAAAAACTGTTTTTT,CASSHNAGLNEKLFF
TRBJ2-3,.,TRBV13,.,TGTGCCAGCAGCTTCGGAGATACGCAGTATTTT,CASSFGDTQYF
TRBJ2-5,.,TRBV28,once,TGTGCCAGCAGTCTCACTAGTAAGGGCGAGACCCAGTACTTC,CASSLTSKGETQYF
TRBJ2-5,TRBD2,TRBV29-1,.,TGCAGCGTTATCCGGACTAGCGGAAAAGAGACCCAGTACTTC,CSVIRTSGKETQYF
TRBJ2-5,.,TRBV7-9,few,TGTGCCAGCAGCTCGGTGGGGCTCGAGACCCAGTACTTC,CASSSVGLETQYF
TRBJ1-4,TRBD1,TRBV7-9,.,TGTGCCAGCAGCTCACGGACAGGGACAACTAATGAAAAACTGTTTTTT,CASSSRTGTTNEKLFF
TRBJ1-1,.,TRBV30,.,TGTGCCTGGAGTGAGGGGCCCACTGAAGCTTTCTTT,CAWSEGPTEAFF
TRBJ2-3,.,TRBV7-2,.,TGTGCCAGCATGGGGGGCAGTCACGATACGCAGTATTTT,CASMGGSHDTQYF
TRBJ2-1,.,TRBV27,.,TGTGCCAGCAGTTCGCGATGGAATGAGCAGTTCTTC,CASSSRWNEQFF
TRBJ2-3,.,TRBV6-5,.,TGTGCCAGCAGTTGGGGGGCAGGGAAAGCAGATACGCAGTATTTT,CASSWGAGKADTQYF
TRBJ2-5,.,TRBV2,.,TGTGCCAGCAGCGTGTCCCAAGAGACCCAGTACTTC,CASSVSQETQYF
TRBJ1-1,.,TRBV19,.,TGTGCCAGTAGTATTAGTCTACTGAACACTGAAGCTTTCTTT,CASSISLLNTEAFF
TRBJ2-3,.,TRBV4-1,.,TGCGCCAGCAGCCAGTTGGTTTCAGAAAAGCCTAGCACAGATACGCAGTATTTT,CASSQLVSEKPSTDTQYF
TRBJ2-5,.,TRBV28,.,TGTGCCAGCAGTTTCCCTCAGGGCCAAGAGACCCAGTACTTC,CASSFPQGQETQYF
TRBJ2-2,.,TRBV18,.,TGTGCCAGCTCCCAGAGTTCCGCCCTGAACACCGGGGAGCTGTTTTTT,CASSQSSALNTGELFF
TRBJ2-1,.,TRBV29-1,.,TGCAGCGTTGTAGTACAGGGTCCCTACAATGAGCAGTTCTTC,CSVVVQGPYNEQFF
TRBJ2-2,.,TRBV4-1,.,TGCGCCAGCAGCCAAGAAGACACCGGGGAGCTGTTTTTT,CASSQEDTGELFF
TRBJ2-3,.,TRBV5-1,.,TGCGCCAGCGTGGGCACAGATACGCAGTATTTT,CASVGTDTQYF
TRBJ2-5,TRBD2,TRBV9,.,TGTGCCAGCAGCGCCAATCCCGGGACTAGGGAGACCCAGTACTTC,CASSANPGTRETQYF
TRBJ2-1,.,TRBV20-1,.,TGCAGTGCTCCTAAGCGCTATGAGCAGTTCTTC,CSAPKRYEQFF
TRBJ1-1,.,TRBV29-1,.,TGCAGCGTTGCATCGGGGGTAAACACTGAAGCTTTCTTT,CSVASGVNTEAFF
TRBJ2-3,.,TRBV11-2,few,TGTGCCAGCAGCTTAGTTGGCAGGCCCTTCACAGATACGCAGTATTTT,CASSLVGRPFTDTQYF
TRBJ2-2,TRBD1,TRBV29-1,.,TGCAGCGTTAACAGGGGTAACACCGGGGAGCTGTTTTTT,CSVNRGNTGELFF
TRBJ2-2,.,TRBV4-3,.,TGCGCCAGCGGGGGATTCGACGGAAAGCTGTTTTTT,CASGGFDGKLFF
TRBJ1-1,.,TRBV20-1,once,TGCAGGCTCAGGGATGAAGCTTTCTTT,CRLRDEAFF
TRBJ2-1,TRBD2,TRBV4-3,.,TGCGCCAGCAGCCTCAATCCGACTAGCGTCGACGAGCAGTTCTTC,CASSLNPTSVDEQFF
TRBJ2-7,.,TRBV29-1,.,TGCAGCGTTGAAGAAAGCGCGTACGCTCGGTACTTC,CSVEESAYARYF
TRBJ2-5,.,TRBV29-1,.,TGCAGCGTTGCAGGGGTCGAGACCCAGTACTTC,CSVAGVETQYF
TRBJ2-3,.,TRBV28,.,TGTGCCAGCAGGGCCCCCGGAGATACGCAGTATTTT,CASRAPGDTQYF
TRBJ2-7,.,TRBV5-6,few,TGTGCCAGCACCCTCCGGCTTCGGAATTTCTACGAGCAGTACTTC,CASTLRLRNFYEQYF
TRBJ2-3,.,TRBV15,.,TGTGCCACCAGCAGAGATCTGCAGGGGCCTCAAGAAGAGTATTTT,CATSRDLQGPQEEYF
TRBJ2-7,TRBD1,TRBV7-2,.,TGTGCCAGCAGACGACCGGGACAGGGTTCCTACGAGCAGTACTTC,CASRRPGQGSYEQYF
TRBJ2-7,.,TRBV10-3,.,TGTGCCATCAGCGGCACTGCCTACGAGCAGTACTTC,CAISGTAYEQYF
TRBJ2-7,.,TRBV27,.,TGTGCCAGCAGTACCCACGGCAGGCACCTCTACGAGCAGTACTTC,CASSTHGRHLYEQYF
TRBJ2-1,TRBD2,TRBV28,.,TGTGCCAGCGGGACTAGTTATGAGCAGTTCTTC,CASGTSYEQFF
TRBJ2-3,TRBD1,TRBV7-2,few,TGTGCCAGCAGCTCATACAGGGGGGGCACAGATACGCAGTATTTT,CASSSYRGGTDTQYF
TRBJ2-1,TRBD2,TRBV7-8,.,TGTGCCAGCAGACCCGGACTAGCTATTGGTGCTGAGCAGTTCTTC,CASRPGLAIGAEQFF
TRBJ1-1,.,TRBV6-1,.,TGTGCCAGCAGTGAAATCTGGGCAGGGCGTGCCACTGAAGCTTTCTTT,CASSEIWAGRATEAFF
TRBJ1-4,.,TRBV7-9,few,TGTGCCAGCAGTCCGGCCAAGGGTGAAAAACTGTTTTTT,CASSPAKGEKLFF
TRBJ1-1,.,TRBV5-1,few,TGCGCCAGCAGCGCGGAGGGGTTGAACACTGAAGCTTTCTTT,CASSAEGLNTEAFF
TRBJ1-5,.,TRBV7-9,.,TGTGCCAGCAGCCCTGGAATCGAGGGGGGCAATCAGCCCCAGCATTTT,CASSPGIEGGNQPQHF
TRBJ2-7,TRBD2,TRBV11-2,.,TGTGCCAGCAGCTCCCTGACGGGGGGCTACGAGCAGTACTTC,CASSSLTGGYEQYF
TRBJ2-3,.,TRBV9,.,TGTGCCAGCAGCATCAAGGCCCGGGAAAGAACAGATACGCAGTATTTT,CASSIKARERTDTQYF
TRBJ2-3,TRBD1,TRBV30,few,TGTGCCTGGGTGGACAGGGGGCTGTCAGATACGCAGTATTTT,CAWVDRGLSDTQYF
TRBJ2-2,.,TRBV4-1,few,TGCGCCAGCAGCCAAGATGTGGTATTGAGCGGGGAGCTGTTTTTT,CASSQDVVLSGELFF
TRBJ2-7,TRBD2,TRBV5-4,.,TGTGCCAGCAGCCTGGAACAGCGGGGAACTTACGAGCAGTACTTC,CASSLEQRGTYEQYF
TRBJ2-6,.,TRBV19,few,TGTGCCAGTAGTCCGCCCTCCTCTGGGGCCAACGTCCTGACTTTC,CASSPPSSGANVLTF
TRBJ1-1,.,TRBV7-9,.,TGTGCCAGCAGCTTACAAGGGTTAGTCACTGAAGCTTTCTTT,CASSLQGLVTEAFF
TRBJ2-1,.,TRBV5-5,few,TGTGCCAGCAGGCGCGAGGGGGCCTACAATGAGCAGTTCTTC,CASRREGAYNEQFF
TRBJ2-7,.,TRBV25-1,.,TGTGCCAGCAGTCCCCTTTGGCGATCGCCCTACGAGCAGTACTTC,CASSPLWRSPYEQYF
TRBJ1-5,.,TRBV5-6,.,TGTGCCAGCAGCTTGGCTGTGGGCAGGAGCAATCAGCCCCAGCATTTT,CASSLAVGRSNQPQHF
TRBJ1-4,.,TRBV28,.,TGTGCCAGCAGTTCGAGAGAAAAACTGTTTTTT,CASSSREKLFF